This T cell receptor (beta chain) was captured in a study of blood T cell repertoires in COVID-19. For the study at large: Samples taken during acute and convalescent COVID-19 were collected in the United States, Italy and Spain. T cells, B-cell-depleted T cells, or PBMCs supplied cDNA or gDNA.

The table lists this clone with a few counts. The CDR3 runs to 15 residues. V gave up 0 bases and J gave up 9 bases, with 12 bases separating them. In germline, CDR1 is MNHNY, CDR2 SVGAGI (reference sequence). Libraries were prepared by immunoSEQ multiplex PCR; TCRdb keeps only in-frame clonotypes and omits some of them. The data hold fewer than 250,000 clones, with around 80% observed a single time. V usage is TRBV6-6 and J usage is TRBJ1-6; tentatively, D is TRBD1 (6 bases). Sequences were obtained from peripheral blood. The origin of this receptor is a human donor in a cohort sampled during active COVID-19. CDR3 nucleotide sequence: TGTGCCAGCAGTTACTCGGCAGGGGAGGGTTCACCCCTCCACTTT. It yields the protein CASSYSAGEGSPLHF.